This entry concerns a single T cell receptor beta chain. Its cognate antigen is unknown. The V gene's germline CDR1 is SGHTA and CDR2 FQGNSA. This CDR3 contains 13 residues. Trimming pared 5 bases from V and 4 bases from J, leaving 11 bases between. This entry is derived from a study of cytomegalovirus exposure and HLA in healthy donors. The study, taken as a whole, reports: The authors considered a cluster of highly shared sequence variants likely to be a sequencing artifact.

The PCR had 60 Vbeta and 13 Jbeta primers. Generated by immunoSEQ multiplex PCR, the TCRdb table keeps only in-frame clones and is missing some. The data contain a few hundred thousand clones, about 80% of them seen just once; the ten biggest clones take up 0.3%. This clonotype was obtained from a girl aged 2 to 9 in good health and CMV-seronegative. The specimen sequenced was PBMCs. The chain is built from TRBV7-2 and TRBJ1-2; D might be TRBD1 (5 bases). For the CDR3, the DNA is TGTGCCAGCAGCCCCAGACAGCCCTATGGCTACACCTTC. Translation gives CASSPRQPYGYTF.